This TCR beta chain was captured by sequencing in a study of T cell responses to AZD1222 COVID-19 vaccine (dated by TCRdb to the early 2020s). About the full investigation: AZD1222 recipients given second doses at about 4 weeks or at about 12 weeks were pooled, since spike-specific TCR depth and breadth were not found to differ between the two schedules. TCR sequencing covered approximately 230 trial participants: roughly 200 given two doses of AZD1222 and about 26 given two doses of MenACWY control vaccine. Enrollment into the trials was organized by age into subgroups of 18-55, 56-69 and 70-plus years, and those subgroups contained approximately 150, 30 and 60 TCR-sequenced participants, respectively. Overall results and qualifications from the work: A significant rise in spike-specific TCR breadth and depth was observed after two AZD1222 doses relative to day 0 and relative to MenACWY recipients. The vaccine-associated CD4 TCRs covered the entire spike protein, and the dominant responses fell in regions 160-218 and 743-854. Conclusions about previously exposed vaccinees are limited, since just 6 or 7 AZD1222 recipients were seropositive for SARS-CoV-2 at baseline. Epitopes outside the regions mutated in the B.1.351 and B.1.1.7 variants were reportedly recognized by nearly half of the unique spike-specific TCRs. Because no day 14 peak-response samples were available, repertoires were characterized only after the peak T cell response. Most participants were white British and females outnumbered males, and the authors suggested that clonal diversity may have been underestimated. The 56-69-year group was small, and its depth increase did not reach significance, likely because of low power.

Comment on this clone: Its antigen is unknown. Per-base quality was not reported, and no clone a single base away is much larger than it.

Reading the label with the study, this specimen's time point is: baseline before first vaccination. Vaccinee samples came from UK trials COV001 and COV002, including a single-blind randomized controlled phase 2/3 trial of AZD1222 (ChAdOx1 nCoV-19) in healthy adults. Trial participant PBMC samples were collected at day 0 and day 28 after the second dose for TCRbeta chain sequencing. The cysteine opens and the phenylalanine closes a CDR3 of 16 amino acids. The CDR3 DNA has 48 bases and is translated from base 1. Deletion took 4 bases off V and 3 bases off J, with a span of 16 bases between the germline ends. The germline V gene encodes CDR1 LNHDA and CDR2 SQIVND (reference sequence). The CDR3 regions of human TCRbeta chains were analyzed by immunosequencing. In the original analysis: Repertoire TCRs were matched against a reference library of SARS-CoV-2-specific TCRs generated with the MIRA antigen-specificity platform. Breadth was defined as the fraction of unique TCRs that were SARS-CoV-2-associated, and depth was defined as the fraction of total T cells that were SARS-CoV-2-associated. Each spike-specific TCR was assigned to its reactive spike region and to a CD4 or CD8 class using the MIRA data. Log10-transformed breadth and depth values were compared by one-way ANOVA with Sidak's multiple comparisons tests. As stored in TCRdb, this immuneACCESS dataset retains in-frame rearrangements with V and J assigned. A fraction of the clones does not appear; measured against another copy, unresolved V genes explain less than half of the discrepancy, and the remainder lacks a known reason. The V and J calls and clone size are taken from that table; D and trimming were inferred from the DNA. The sample table shows about 68,000 clones, and 80% to 90% are seen once. The biggest ten clones account for 2% to 2.5% of the sample.

This receptor was taken from an adult in good health. Sequenced material: peripheral blood, taken on day 0 of AZD1222 vaccination. The rearranged segments are TRBV19 and TRBJ1-5; a tentative D match to TRBD1 spans 5 bases. CDR3 sequence: CASSTDPGRNNQPQHF. In nucleotide form, the sequence is TGTGCCAGTAGTACAGATCCGGGACGGAACAATCAGCCCCAGCATTTT.